The TCR beta chain described here comes from a study of T cell repertoires in cytomegalovirus infection. Many counts were recorded for this clonotype. One entry per CDR3 protein, called by TCRdb with MiXCR from the reads. The sample lists about 180,000 distinct CDR3 sequences, approximately 14% occurring once. The receptor's source is a human donor in good health (CMV status not recorded). Some clones in this sample may be carry-over from other donors' samples. The sequenced material came from PBMCs.

The CDR3 loop is CASSVTGTGNEKLFF. The CDR3 DNA reads as TGTGCCAGCAGTGTTACCGGGACAGGGAACGAAAAACTGTTTTTT. This rearrangement joins TRBV25-1 to TRBJ1-4; 9 bases match TRBD1. With V trimmed by 4 bases and J by 8 bases, 8 bases remained unmatched. CDR3 length equals 15 residues. Germline V lookup: CDR1 MGHDK, CDR2 SYGVNS.